This TCR beta chain came from a study of blood T cell repertoires in COVID-19. On the study more broadly: Both acute and convalescent COVID-19 samples were obtained from the United States, Italy and Spain. PBMCs, B-cell-depleted T cells, or T cells were the source of the cDNA or gDNA that made up the material.

Some clones are missing from TCRdb's copy, which holds only in-frame ones; the method was immunoSEQ multiplex PCR. The table shows 100,000 to 110,000 clones, with 85% occurring only once. CDR1 is SGHTA and CDR2 is FQGNSA in the germline V gene. This CDR3 contains 15 residues. V was clipped by 5 bases and J by 2 bases; unmatched bases: 6. The genes are TRBV7-2 and TRBJ2-1; the match to TRBD1 covers 7 bases. Sequencing was performed on peripheral blood. This clonotype was obtained from a human donor in a cohort sampled during active COVID-19. In nucleotides, the CDR3 is TGTGCCAGCAGCCAACAGGGGACCGCCTACAATGAGCAGTTCTTC. Translation: CASSQQGTAYNEQFF.